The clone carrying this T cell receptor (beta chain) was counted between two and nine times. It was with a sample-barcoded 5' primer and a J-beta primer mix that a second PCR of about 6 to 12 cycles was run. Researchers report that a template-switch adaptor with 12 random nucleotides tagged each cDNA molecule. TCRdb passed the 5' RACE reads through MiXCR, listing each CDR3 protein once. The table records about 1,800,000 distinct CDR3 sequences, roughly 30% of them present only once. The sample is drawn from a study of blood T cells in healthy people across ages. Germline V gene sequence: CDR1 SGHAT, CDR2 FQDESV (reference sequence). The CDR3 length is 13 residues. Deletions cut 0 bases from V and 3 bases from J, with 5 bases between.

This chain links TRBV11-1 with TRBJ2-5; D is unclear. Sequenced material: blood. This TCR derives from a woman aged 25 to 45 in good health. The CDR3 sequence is CASSLASKETQYF. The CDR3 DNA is TGTGCCAGCAGCTTAGCGTCTAAAGAGACCCAGTACTTC.